This T cell receptor (beta chain) appears in the sequencing data of a study of shared clonotypes between healthy human individuals (dated by TCRdb to the early 2020s). Background for the entire study: The cohort comprised a couple of women and a few men aged 18 to 49 years. For each donor, CD4 naive and CD4 memory were each given three plates, CD8 naive was given two plates, and CD8 memory was given one plate. Blood TCR repertoires of a handful of healthy adults were deeply sequenced to estimate repertoire size and the extent of clonotype sharing between individuals. To increase sequencing depth and limit assay-specific biases, TCR repertoire library preparation and sequencing were carried out by different laboratories using diverse techniques. Between about 0.9 and 8.9 billion PBMCs per donor were obtained by leukapheresis. Overall results and qualifications from the work: Sampling was restricted to blood, and TCR repertoires in tissues likely differ from the TCR repertoires found in blood. Roughly 5% of naive CD4, 3.5% of naive CD8, approximately 2.2% of memory CD4, and approximately 0.39% of memory CD8 clonotypes were shared across a handful of donors. Larger estimated clonotype richness was generally found for naive subsets than for memory subsets. The small number of donors limited the genetic and exposure-history diversity represented. Compared with non-shared clonotypes, the clonotypes found in all four sorted-subset donors had higher generation probabilities. Pairwise subsampling indicated that sequencing depth was expected to affect the degree of clonotype sharing among donors. Rarefaction of sorted-subset datasets indicated incomplete sequencing despite the large sequencing depth.

Using the deep immunoSEQ assay, TCR CDR3 regions were amplified from genomic DNA by multiplex PCR. For each cell subset, the extracted genomic DNA was distributed evenly across all wells of several immunoSEQ 96-well plates, and each plate served as one replicate. For sorted subsets, about 210 ng of genomic DNA, equivalent to roughly 30,000 T cell genomes, went into each replicate PCR. Purified libraries were measured with a Qubit 3.0 fluorometer, size-checked on a Bioanalyzer 2100, and measured again with the KAPA Library Quantification kit. Every immunoSEQ 96-well plate was sequenced on a separate single-read 150-cycle Illumina NextSeq 550 flow cell. Concerning the study's data processing: Because the immunoSEQ output held only junctional sequences and lacked quality scores, the filtering could not match the filtering applied to full-length reads. Sequences were annotated with PyIR, a Python wrapper for IgBLAST v1.9, and V/J genes and CDR3 were assigned using IMGT germline references. Reads were filtered out if the reads had weak V/J assignments (E-value above 1e-6), no CDR3, stop codons, out-of-frame junctions, or ambiguous translated residues. V3J clonotypes were defined as sequences sharing the same inferred V gene, J gene, and CDR3 amino acid sequence. To compute the percentage overlap between repertoires, the number of shared unique clonotypes was divided by the size of the smaller repertoire. Repertoire richness was assessed with RTK rarefaction, the Chao1 estimator, and Recon v2.1 estimates of unobserved clonotypes. For all TCRbeta clonotypes obtained by the gDNA method from several donors, generation probabilities were computed with OLGA. Imported from immuneACCESS, the table was reduced by TCRdb to in-frame sequences with V and J called. These copies leave out some clones; in studies compared against another copy, an unresolved V gene accounts for under half, and the cause of the remainder is not known. V, J and clone size derive from that table, while D and trimming were established from the DNA sequence. This sample lists 2.3 million or so clones; approximately 93% were detected once. The biggest ten clones account for approximately 0.4% of the sample.

The CDR3 measures 15 amino acids from cysteine to phenylalanine. Only the CDR3 DNA stays, 45 bases, in frame from base 1. The germline V gene yields MDHEN for CDR1 and SYDVKM for CDR2. V and J are truncated by 1 base and 7 bases respectively, leaving an intervening sequence of 13 bases. The donors were healthy, HIV-negative adults with no recently reported acute infections or vaccinations. Every donor was a Caucasian adult living in Nashville, Tennessee, USA. Magnetic negative selection was used to enrich CD4+ T cells, after which naive cells were positively selected on CD45RA and the negative fraction became the memory subset. After blood collection by leukapheresis, PBMCs were isolated using Ficoll-Histopaque density gradient centrifugation and then cryopreserved in the vapor phase of liquid nitrogen. Analytical flow cytometry was used to check the purity and quantity of each magnetically sorted T cell population. Each sorted fraction had its genomic DNA isolated and then quantified by UV absorbance on a Nanodrop 2000c.

On this clone: The antigen it recognizes is unknown. Base qualities were left out, and no much larger clone turns up one base away.

This chain joins TRBV28 to TRBJ2-2, with the D gene uncertain. Sequencing was performed on naive CD4+ T cells from PBMCs. The meaning of the sample's cell subset or site label: CD45RA+ positively selected. This sequence was found in a man between 18 and 29 years old in good health. Some clones in this sample may be carry-over from other donors' samples. CDR3 region: CASSLSDRIFGELFF. The nucleotides are TGTGCCAGCAGTTTATCGGACCGGATTTTCGGGGAGCTGTTTTTT. With all but the CDR3 taken from the reference TRBV28 and TRBJ2-2 genes, the full variable domain is: DVKVTQSSRYLVKRTGEKVFLECVQDMDHENMFWYRQDPGLGLRLIYFSYDVKMKEKGDIPEGYSVSREKKERFSLILESASTNQTSMYLCASSLSDRIFGELFFGEGSRLTVL.